Shown below are 26 T cell receptor beta chains from a single sample sequenced in a study of blood T cell repertoires in COVID-19. Generated by immunoSEQ multiplex PCR, the TCRdb table keeps only in-frame clones and is missing some. The table shows roughly 160,000 clones, with approximately 86% occurring only once. Sequenced sample: peripheral blood. These receptors came from a man between 60 and 75 years old with acute or convalescent COVID-19.

This clone ranks as medium-sized. V is TRBV29-1 and J is TRBJ2-7; 8 bases map to TRBD1. CDR1 is SQVTM, CDR2 ANQGSEA, per germline. The junction had 9 bases not matched to a gene; V was cut back by 7 bases and J by 7 bases. The CDR3 is made up of 12 amino acids. The CDR3 region is CSALHGQGEQYF. The CDR3 region has the DNA TGCAGCGCTCTCCATGGACAGGGAGAGCAGTACTTC.

This clone has only a few counts. The CDR3 DNA follows: TGTGCCAGCAGTTTATTTGGGACAGGTCTTCACAAAGGTAATCAGCCCCAGCATTTT. Translated, it gives CASSLFGTGLHKGNQPQHF. This sequence joins TRBV27 and TRBJ1-5; 8 nucleotides match TRBD1. The germline V gene has CDR1 MNHEY and CDR2 SMNVEV (reference sequence). The V segment lost 1 base and the J segment 4 bases; nucleotides outside the gene matches: 15. The length of the CDR3 is 19 residues.

V usage is TRBV4-1 and J usage is TRBJ1-5; D may be TRBD1 (6 bases). Trimming removed 3 bases from V and 3 bases from J, with 12 bases in between. The germline gives CDR1 MGHRA, CDR2 YSYEKL. CDR3 length equals 15 residues. The CDR3 here is CASSQKGGNNQPQHF. CDR3 coding DNA: TGCGCCAGCAGCCAGAAGGGGGGGAACAATCAGCCCCAGCATTTT.

The V call is TRBV2, the J call TRBJ2-5, with 10 bases lining up with TRBD1. V shed 6 bases and J 5 bases; nucleotides not matched to a gene: 3. The CDR3 loop spans 13 amino acids. Germline CDR1 and CDR2: SNHLY and FYNNEI. The CDR3 region is CASRDRGRETQYF. CDR3 coding DNA: TGTGCCAGCAGGGACAGGGGGAGGGAGACCCAGTACTTC.

The genes are TRBV4-1 and TRBJ1-5; D is unclear. The CDR3 is 15 residues long. Trimming took 3 bases from V and 6 from J, leaving 15 bases between them. CDR1 and CDR2 from the germline V gene are MGHRA and YSYEKL. CDR3: CASSHPGSLVQPQHF. The CDR3 bases are TGCGCCAGCAGCCACCCGGGGTCCCTCGTTCAGCCCCAGCATTTT.

This clone was seen a handful of times. The chain carries TRBV30 and TRBJ1-1, with a possible D match to TRBD1 (5 bases). V lost 4 bases and J lost 6, with 24 bases in between. CDR1 is GTSNPN and CDR2 is SVGIG in the germline V gene (reference sequence). This CDR3 has 16 amino acids. The CDR3 sequence: CAWTTLPGLRGAEAFF. The CDR3 DNA is TGTGCCTGGACCACCCTACCGGGACTCCGAGGGGCTGAAGCTTTCTTT.

This clone is a singleton in its sample. The chain links TRBV1 to TRBJ2-7; no DNA check was done on the table's D call, TRBD2. TRBV1 is a pseudogene segment. This CDR3 is 19 amino acids long. CDR3 region: CTSSQERATSGGNSYEQYF. CDR3 DNA sequence: TGCACCAGCAGCCAAGAGAGAGCGACTAGCGGGGGAAACTCCTACGAGCAGTACTTC.

This rearrangement joins TRBV27 to TRBJ1-2; a weak D match, TRBD1 (6 bases). Trimming took off 0 bases at V and 4 bases at J, with 6 bases between the two ends. CDR3 length equals 13 residues. Germline CDR1 is MNHEY and CDR2 is SMNVEV (reference sequence). CDR3 coding DNA: TGTGCCAGCAGTTTATCGGGGGCCTATGGCTACACCTTC. Protein product: CASSLSGAYGYTF.

The CDR3 is CASSPAGGPEAFF. The CDR3 nucleotides read TGTGCCAGCAGCCCCGCGGGGGGCCCTGAAGCTTTCTTT. The J gene is TRBJ1-1, the V gene TRBV7-9; D possibly corresponds to TRBD1 (6 bases). The germline gives CDR1 SEHNR, CDR2 FQNEAQ (reference sequence). The CDR3 totals 13 residues. The V and J ends lost 5 bases and 6 bases respectively, with 13 bases between them.

This clone was counted many times. The CDR3 protein is CAWRATGGNYGYTF. For the CDR3, the DNA is TGTGCCTGGAGAGCGACAGGGGGTAACTATGGCTACACCTTC. This chain uses TRBV30 with TRBJ1-2, with 9 bases that match TRBD1. This CDR3 comprises 14 residues. With 3 bases clipped from V and 1 base from J, the junction kept 3 bases outside the gene matches. CDR1 and CDR2 from the germline V gene are GTSNPN and SVGIG (reference sequence).

The chain recombines TRBV3-1 (or the pseudogene TRBV3-2) with TRBJ1-3; TRBD1 agrees at 8 bases. The CDR3 covers 15 residues. Looked up from germline, CDR1 is LGHDT and CDR2 is YNNKEL (reference sequence). The V gene end was trimmed by 6 bases and the J gene end by 1 base; junction bases not matched to a gene: 5. CDR3 loop: CASSITGGSGNTIYF. The CDR3 bases are TGTGCCAGCAGTATTACAGGGGGGTCTGGAAACACCATATATTTT.

The gene calls are TRBV6-2 or TRBV6-3 and TRBJ1-2; perhaps TRBD1 as D (6 bases). This CDR3 contains 15 residues. V lost 0 bases to trimming and J lost 7 bases, with 15 bases between them. Germline V gives CDR1 MNHEY, CDR2 SVGEGT. CDR3 amino acids: CASSYSLGHSGGYTF. CDR3 in DNA: TGTGCCAGCAGTTACTCACTGGGACACTCTGGTGGCTACACCTTC.

The V gene is TRBV27, the J gene TRBJ2-6, with D possibly matching TRBD1 (5 bases). CDR3 size: 18 residues. Between the trimmed V and J ends, which lost 6 bases and 0 bases, there was a span of 18 bases. The germline V gene has CDR1 MNHEY and CDR2 SMNVEV (reference sequence). This CDR3 is CASSFQGWYASGANVLTF. The DNA of the CDR3 is TGTGCCAGCAGCTTCCAGGGTTGGTATGCCTCTGGGGCCAACGTCCTGACTTTC.

This clone was observed a handful of times. The chain links TRBV19 to TRBJ1-2; 8 nucleotides align to TRBD1. Losses at the gene ends were 6 bases for V and 7 bases for J; bases not matched to a gene: 10. Germline V lookup: CDR1 LNHDA, CDR2 SQIVND (reference sequence). The CDR3 totals 14 residues. CDR3 loop: CASRTGQAQSGYTF. As DNA, the CDR3 is TGTGCCAGTAGAACGGGACAGGCGCAGAGTGGCTACACCTTC.

The CDR3 reads CASSLSDNEQFF. The CDR3 DNA follows: TGTGCCAGCAGTTTAAGCGACAATGAGCAGTTCTTC. This rearrangement joins TRBV28 to TRBJ2-1; D unclear. Trimming stripped 2 bases from V and 5 bases from J, with 4 bases between. Germline CDR1 MDHEN, CDR2 SYDVKM. The CDR3 runs 12 residues.

This chain uses TRBV2 with TRBJ2-6, with a possible D match to TRBD1 (5 bases). The CDR3 sequence is 16 residues long. V was pared by 8 bases and J by 2 bases, with 16 bases between. Germline V gene sequence: CDR1 SNHLY, CDR2 FYNNEI. Here the CDR3 DNA reads TGTGCCAGCGAGGACCGGTTCAGGGCTGGGGCCAACGTCCTGACTTTC. Its translation is CASEDRFRAGANVLTF.

The V and J genes are TRBV7-2 and TRBJ1-2; TRBD1 matches at 7 bases. Per the germline V gene, CDR1 is SGHTA and CDR2 is FQGNSA. The CDR3 loop spans 16 amino acids. V dropped 5 bases and J dropped 1; count of bases not matched to a gene: 10. The CDR3 sequence is CASSARTGSNNYGYTF. CDR3 DNA: TGTGCCAGCAGCGCCCGGACAGGTTCCAATAACTATGGCTACACCTTC.

The rearrangement uses TRBV7-6 and TRBJ2-3, with D possibly being TRBD1 (5 bases). The V end lost 1 base, the J end lost 6 bases, and 14 bases lay between the germline ends. CDR1 is SGHVS, CDR2 FNYEAQ, per germline. This CDR3 comprises 15 residues. The CDR3 reads CASSLVGQGFDTQYF. DNA of the CDR3: TGTGCCAGCAGCTTAGTGGGGCAGGGCTTTGATACGCAGTATTTT.

This chain connects TRBV5-1 to TRBJ1-2; 9 bases match TRBD1. This CDR3 has 14 residues. From germline, CDR1 is SGHRS and CDR2 YFSETQ. Trimming cost V 1 base and J 8 bases; bases outside gene matches: 6. CDR3 loop: CASSLSTGGQGYTF. In DNA, the CDR3 is TGCGCCAGCAGCTTGAGTACAGGGGGCCAAGGCTACACCTTC.

This sequence joins TRBV10-3 and TRBJ1-2; D is uncertain. Germline V lookup: CDR1 ENHRY, CDR2 SYGVKD. The V end lost 5 bases, the J end lost 10 bases, and 11 bases lay between the germline ends. There are 11 residues in the CDR3. CDR3 nucleotide sequence: TGTGCCATCAGTTCAGACCGGGTCTACACCTTC. Translating gives CAISSDRVYTF.

The chain joins TRBV9 to TRBJ2-4; no clear D. The germline V and J ends were trimmed by 3 bases and 8 bases, with 15 bases remaining between them. This CDR3 has 14 residues. The germline V gene encodes CDR1 SGDLS and CDR2 YYNGEE. CDR3 in amino acids: CASSARPTRDIQYF. CDR3 nucleotides: TGTGCCAGCAGCGCCCGACCCACCCGGGACATTCAGTACTTC. Complete variable domain (other parts from reference TRBV9 and TRBJ2-4): DSGVTQTPKHLITATGQRVTLRCSPRSGDLSVYWYQQSLDQGLQFLIQYYNGEERAKGNILERFSAQQFPDLHSELNLSSLELGDSALYFCASSARPTRDIQYFGAGTRLSVL.

The chain carries TRBV29-1 and TRBJ2-5; TRBD1 aligns across 7 bases. Germline V gene lookup returns CDR1 SQVTM and CDR2 ANQGSEA. The V gene end was trimmed by 6 bases and the J gene end by 2 bases; junction bases not matched to a gene: 6. The length of the CDR3 is 13 residues. CDR3 in amino acids: CSVGTVRQETQYF. CDR3 nucleotides: TGCAGCGTCGGGACAGTCAGACAAGAGACCCAGTACTTC.

This CDR3 is CAWSDSNYGYTF. For the CDR3, the DNA is TGTGCCTGGAGTGACAGTAACTATGGCTACACCTTC. The rearrangement uses TRBV30 and TRBJ1-2; the D is unclear. This CDR3 is 12 amino acids long. V was trimmed by 1 base and J by 1 base, leaving 4 bases between them. CDR1 is GTSNPN and CDR2 is SVGIG in the germline V gene (reference sequence).

This clone was detected only a few times. This chain links TRBV11-2 with TRBJ2-5, with TRBD2 identical over 7 bases. V shed 5 bases and J 3 bases; nucleotides not matched to a gene: 6. Germline CDR1 and CDR2: SGHAT and FQNNGV. The CDR3 length is 14 residues. The CDR3 here is CASSPLAVEETQYF. CDR3 DNA sequence: TGTGCCAGCAGCCCGCTAGCGGTTGAAGAGACCCAGTACTTC. The complete variable domain, with remaining parts taken from reference TRBV11-2 and TRBJ2-5, reads EAGVAQSPRYKIIEKRQSVAFWCNPISGHATLYWYQQILGQGPKLLIQFQNNGVVDDSQLPKDRFSAERLKGVDSTLKIQPAKLEDSAVYLCASSPLAVEETQYFGPGTRLLVL.

This chain connects TRBV7-3 to TRBJ2-1; 10 bases are shared with TRBD2. This CDR3 has 15 amino acids. V shed 4 bases, J shed 2 bases, and the junction held 2 bases outside the gene matches. Germline values: CDR1 SGHTA, CDR2 FQGTGA. The CDR3 protein is CASSYTSGTYNEQFF. CDR3 DNA: TGTGCCAGCAGCTATACTAGCGGGACCTACAATGAGCAGTTCTTC.

V gene TRBV5-1 combines with J gene TRBJ1-1; D uncertain. The germline gives CDR1 SGHRS, CDR2 YFSETQ. V was trimmed by 0 bases and J by 0 bases, leaving 9 bases between them. This CDR3 region has 15 residues. CDR3 DNA: TGCGCCAGCAGCTTGGGGGCTAGCTTGAACACTGAAGCTTTCTTT. The encoded protein is CASSLGASLNTEAFF.